A selection of T cell receptor beta chains follows, all from one sample in a study of CD8+ T cells in alopecia areata. Profiled with immunoSEQ multiplex PCR; TCRdb holds only in-frame clones, not every one. The table includes some 180,000 clones, about 53% detected once. The material was CD8+ T cells sorted from blood, obtained at week 24, from a patient treated with tofacitinib. Receptors originate from a human donor with alopecia areata. CDR3s include the opening cysteine and the closing phenylalanine or tryptophan. A D gene is named only where the DNA matches it firmly. For some rows the clone size is stated as once, few or many, or as a class when expanded; others skip it.

v_gene,d_gene,j_gene,abundance,CDR3nt,CDR3aa
TRBV19,TRBD1,TRBJ1-1,NA,TGTGCCAGTAGTCCTGGGACAGGGGCGAACACTGAAGCTTTCTTT,CASSPGTGANTEAFF
TRBV28,NA,TRBJ2-5,NA,TGTGCCAGCAACCCGGACGCTTCGCAGACCCAGTACTTC,CASNPDASQTQYF
TRBV7-8,NA,TRBJ2-2,NA,TGTGCCAGCAGCCCTCTTGCGGCGAACACCGGGGAGCTGTTTTTT,CASSPLAANTGELFF
TRBV10-3,NA,TRBJ2-5,few,TGTGCCATCAGTGAGACCGGACAGGGAGGGAAGACCCAGTACTTC,CAISETGQGGKTQYF
TRBV7-9,TRBD2,TRBJ2-7,NA,TGTGCCAGCAGCTTGAACCTAGCGGGGAACCACGAGCAGTACTTC,CASSLNLAGNHEQYF
TRBV30,NA,TRBJ2-7,NA,TGTGCCTGGAGTGTTGGGGGTGACTACGAGCAGTACTTC,CAWSVGGDYEQYF
TRBV7-8,TRBD2,TRBJ2-1,NA,TGTGCCAGCAGCTCCCGGGGACTAGCGGGCCGGGGAAGCTCCTACAATGAGCAGTTCTTC,CASSSRGLAGRGSSYNEQFF
TRBV6-6,TRBD1,TRBJ2-2,few,TGTGCCAGCAGTTACCGCGGACAGGGAGGAACCGGGGAGCTGTTTTTT,CASSYRGQGGTGELFF
TRBV2,TRBD1,TRBJ1-1,few,TGTGCCAGCAAGACAGGGGCGAACACTGAAGCTTTCTTT,CASKTGANTEAFF
TRBV30,TRBD2,TRBJ2-1,NA,TGTGCCTGGAGTGCCCAAGCGGGGGGAACCTACAATGAGCAGTTCTTC,CAWSAQAGGTYNEQFF
TRBV5-1,TRBD1,TRBJ2-3,NA,TGCGCCAGCAGCAAAGGACAGGGCACAGATACGCAGTATTTT,CASSKGQGTDTQYF
TRBV25-1,NA,TRBJ2-7,NA,TGTGCCAGCAGTGAAGGCAGGTCTTACGAGCAGTACTTC,CASSEGRSYEQYF
TRBV9,NA,TRBJ2-5,NA,TGTGCCAGCAGCTCTCGGACGGTAGGAGAGACCCAGTACTTC,CASSSRTVGETQYF
TRBV11-3,NA,TRBJ2-7,NA,TGTGCCAGCAGCGCCGACTACGAGCAGTACTTC,CASSADYEQYF
TRBV29-1,TRBD1,TRBJ1-3,NA,TGCAGCGTTGAAGACATGGACAGGGGAGGAAACACCATATATTTT,CSVEDMDRGGNTIYF
TRBV30,NA,TRBJ1-2,NA,TGTGCCTGGAAGCGCCATGGCTACACCTTC,CAWKRHGYTF
TRBV15,NA,TRBJ1-2,NA,TGTGCCACCAGCAGAGATTTCCAGATTAACTATGGCTACACCTTC,CATSRDFQINYGYTF
TRBV7-3,NA,TRBJ2-2,NA,TGTGCCAGCAGCTTGAACGCTGGGGGCGCCGGGGAGCTGTTTTTT,CASSLNAGGAGELFF
TRBV7-9,NA,TRBJ2-7,few,TGCGCCAGCAGCCAAGAACATGGGACGGAAAACTACGAGCAGTACTTC,CASSQEHGTENYEQYF
TRBV27,NA,TRBJ1-6,NA,TGTGCCAGCGGGATCTCCTATAATTCACCCCTCCACTTT,CASGISYNSPLHF
TRBV7-9,TRBD1,TRBJ2-7,NA,TGTGCCAGCAGCTACGGACAGGTTCGGACCTACGAGCAGTACTTC,CASSYGQVRTYEQYF
TRBV13,NA,TRBJ1-6,NA,TGTGCCAGCAGCGAAGGGGGAGAGAGGAATTCACCCCTCCACTTT,CASSEGGERNSPLHF
TRBV4-3,NA,TRBJ2-7,NA,TGCGCCAGCAGCCAAGATTGGTTGGGGAGCTCCTACGAGCAGTACTTC,CASSQDWLGSSYEQYF
TRBV6-6,NA,TRBJ1-1,few,TGTGCCAGCAGTTCCAAGGACAGAAATGAAGCTTTCTTT,CASSSKDRNEAFF
TRBV9,TRBD1,TRBJ2-7,NA,TGTGCCAGCAGCGTGGGAGCAGGACAGGGGACCTACGAGCAGTACTTC,CASSVGAGQGTYEQYF
TRBV29-1,NA,TRBJ2-3,few,TGCAGCGTAGACAGTCCTGAGGATACGCAGTATTTT,CSVDSPEDTQYF
TRBV15,TRBD2,TRBJ2-1,NA,TGTGCCACCAGCAGAGACCTTAGCGGGGGGGCCGAATTCTTC,CATSRDLSGGAEFF
TRBV11-1,NA,TRBJ2-2,NA,TGTGCCAGCAGCCTAGTAGGGGAGTCGAACACCGGGGAGCTGTTTTTT,CASSLVGESNTGELFF
TRBV27,TRBD1,TRBJ1-2,NA,TGTGCCAGCAGATTAACGACAGGGGGGGCCAATGGCTACACCTTC,CASRLTTGGANGYTF
TRBV7-9,TRBD1,TRBJ2-1,NA,TGTGCCAGCAGCCCCGGACAGGGGGAAGGCAATGAGCAGTTCTTC,CASSPGQGEGNEQFF
TRBV2,NA,TRBJ2-3,few,TGTGCCAGCAGTGAAGCGCTTCGGTCAGGGGCCGTCTTAGATACGCAGTATTTT,CASSEALRSGAVLDTQYF
TRBV7-2,NA,TRBJ2-1,NA,TGTGCCAGCAGCTTAGCGGGTCCCTACAATGAGCAGTTCTTC,CASSLAGPYNEQFF
TRBV30,NA,TRBJ1-1,few,TGTGCCTGGAGTGTAGGGACGAACACTGAAGCTTTCTTT,CAWSVGTNTEAFF
TRBV28,TRBD1,TRBJ2-2,few,TGTGCCAGCTTCGACAGGGATTTTGGGGAGCTGTTTTTT,CASFDRDFGELFF
TRBV11-2,NA,TRBJ2-7,NA,TGTGCCAGCAGCACCGGGACGGGGGCCTACGAGCAGTACTTC,CASSTGTGAYEQYF
TRBV29-1,NA,TRBJ1-2,few,TGCAGCGTTGATGACGGGATTACCTATGGCTACACCTTC,CSVDDGITYGYTF
TRBV19,NA,TRBJ2-7,NA,TGTGCCAGTAGTATCGAGCAGTACCCTGACGAGCAGTACTTC,CASSIEQYPDEQYF
TRBV30,NA,TRBJ2-2,NA,TGTGCCTGGAGTACCAACGGGGAGCTGTTTTTT,CAWSTNGELFF
TRBV7-2,TRBD2,TRBJ2-6,NA,TGTGCCAGCAGCCCAGGACTAGCGGGGTACTCTGGGGCCAACGTCCTGACTTTC,CASSPGLAGYSGANVLTF
TRBV29-1,TRBD1,TRBJ1-1,few,TGCAGCGCGTCCACAGGGGGCACTGAAGCTTTCTTT,CSASTGGTEAFF
TRBV19,NA,TRBJ1-1,NA,TGTGCCAGTAGTAGGGAAAACACTGAAGCTTTCTTT,CASSRENTEAFF
TRBV7-6,TRBD1,TRBJ2-7,NA,TGTGCCAGCAGCCCGGGACAGGATCCAACATTTTACGAGCAGTACTTC,CASSPGQDPTFYEQYF